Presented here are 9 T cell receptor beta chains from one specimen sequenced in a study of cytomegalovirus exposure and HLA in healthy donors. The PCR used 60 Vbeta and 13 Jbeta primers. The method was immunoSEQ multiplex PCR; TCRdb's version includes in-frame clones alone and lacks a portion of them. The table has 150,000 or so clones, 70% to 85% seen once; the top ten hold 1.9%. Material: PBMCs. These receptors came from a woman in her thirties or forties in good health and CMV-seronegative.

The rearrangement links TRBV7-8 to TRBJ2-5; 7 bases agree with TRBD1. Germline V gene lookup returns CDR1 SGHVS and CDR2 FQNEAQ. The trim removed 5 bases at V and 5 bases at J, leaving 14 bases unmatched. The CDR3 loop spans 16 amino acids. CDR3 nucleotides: TGTGCCAGCAGCCCACTTAAGACAGGGCTTCAGGAGACCCAGTACTTC. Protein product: CASSPLKTGLQETQYF.

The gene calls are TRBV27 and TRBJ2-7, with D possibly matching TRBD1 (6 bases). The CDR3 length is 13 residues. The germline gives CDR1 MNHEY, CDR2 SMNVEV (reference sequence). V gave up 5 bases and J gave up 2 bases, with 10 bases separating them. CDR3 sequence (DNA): TGTGCCAGCAGTAACAGGGAGACCTACGAGCAGTACTTC. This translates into CASSNRETYEQYF.

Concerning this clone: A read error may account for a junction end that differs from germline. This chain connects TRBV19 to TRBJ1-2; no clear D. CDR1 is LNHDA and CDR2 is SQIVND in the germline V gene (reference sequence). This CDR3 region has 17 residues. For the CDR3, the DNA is TGTGCCAGTAGTATAGATCGCCGCAAGGCCACTAACTATGTCTACACCTTC. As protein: CASSIDRRKATNYVYTF.

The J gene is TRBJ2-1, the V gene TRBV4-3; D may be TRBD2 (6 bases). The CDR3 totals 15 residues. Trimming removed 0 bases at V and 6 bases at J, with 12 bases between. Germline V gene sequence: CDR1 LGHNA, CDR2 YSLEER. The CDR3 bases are TGCGCCAGCAGCCAAGATTGGCTAGCGCCCAATGAGCAGTTCTTC. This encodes CASSQDWLAPNEQFF.

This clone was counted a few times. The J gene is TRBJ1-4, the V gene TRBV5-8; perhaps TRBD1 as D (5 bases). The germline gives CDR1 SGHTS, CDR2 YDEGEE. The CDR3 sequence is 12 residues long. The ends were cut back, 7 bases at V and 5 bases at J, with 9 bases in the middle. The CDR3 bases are TGTGCCAGCGGCAGGGTAAATGAAAAACTGTTTTTT. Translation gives CASGRVNEKLFF.

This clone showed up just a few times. The CDR3 DNA sequence: TGCGCCAGCAGCTTGGAAAAACAGGGAAACTCTGGAAACACCATATATTTT. It codes for CASSLEKQGNSGNTIYF. The chain is built from TRBV5-1 and TRBJ1-3, with D maybe TRBD1 (6 bases). The CDR3 runs 17 residues. The V gene lost 0 bases and the J gene lost 0 bases, with 13 bases spanning the gap. Germline values: CDR1 SGHRS, CDR2 YFSETQ.

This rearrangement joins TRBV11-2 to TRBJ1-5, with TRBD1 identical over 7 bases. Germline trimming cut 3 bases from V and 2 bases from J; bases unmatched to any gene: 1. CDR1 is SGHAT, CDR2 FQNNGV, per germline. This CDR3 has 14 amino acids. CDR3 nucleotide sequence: TGTGCCAGCAGCTTTGGACAGGGCAATCAGCCCCAGCATTTT. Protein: CASSFGQGNQPQHF. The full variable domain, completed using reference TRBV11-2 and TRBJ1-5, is EAGVAQSPRYKIIEKRQSVAFWCNPISGHATLYWYQQILGQGPKLLIQFQNNGVVDDSQLPKDRFSAERLKGVDSTLKIQPAKLEDSAVYLCASSFGQGNQPQHFGDGTRLSIL.

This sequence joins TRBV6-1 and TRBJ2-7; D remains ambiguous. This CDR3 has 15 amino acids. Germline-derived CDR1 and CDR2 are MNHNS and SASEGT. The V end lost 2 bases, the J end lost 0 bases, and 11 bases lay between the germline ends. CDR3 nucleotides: TGTGCCAGCAGTGAAATCGAGTCTTACTCCTACGAGCAGTACTTC. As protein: CASSEIESYSYEQYF.

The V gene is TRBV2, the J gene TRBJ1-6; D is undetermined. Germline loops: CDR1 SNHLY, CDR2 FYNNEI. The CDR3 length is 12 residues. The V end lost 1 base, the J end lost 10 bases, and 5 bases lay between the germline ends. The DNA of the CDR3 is TGTGCCAGCAGTGAAGACTTCTCACCCCTCCACTTT. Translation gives CASSEDFSPLHF.